This T cell receptor beta chain was retrieved from a study of cytomegalovirus exposure and HLA in healthy donors. General study findings and limits: Researchers reportedly found TCR beta sequences accurately predicted most subjects' HLA-A and HLA-B alleles. In a later analysis, the majority of CMV-associated beta chains seemingly showed HLA restriction. Among the most significant clusters, several appeared linked to common viral pathogens in a later analysis.

A multiplex PCR was run with 60 Vbeta primers and 13 Jbeta primers. Data came from immunoSEQ multiplex PCR; TCRdb stores just in-frame clones and leaves some out. The sample includes 64,000 or so clones, over 60% of them seen just once. CDR1 is LNHDA, CDR2 SQIVND, per germline (reference sequence). Unmatched junction bases numbered 7, after V lost 3 bases and J lost 3 bases. The CDR3 is 16 amino acids. As concerns this clone: Its antigen is not identified.

The J gene is TRBJ1-1, the V gene TRBV19, with TRBD1 matching over 10 bases. The sequence came from a man aged 35-49 years in good health and CMV-seropositive. Input material: PBMCs. DNA of the CDR3: TGTGCCAGTAGTATGTTCTCTGGACAGGGGGACACTGAAGCTTTCTTT. Translated: CASSMFSGQGDTEAFF.